This T cell receptor (beta chain) was recovered during a study of blood T cells in healthy people across ages. This clonotype was seen more than once but under ten times. Germline is not matched at one junction end, which may reflect a read error. CDR1 is MNHNY and CDR2 is SVGAGI in the germline V gene (reference sequence). The CDR3 spans 16 residues. A second PCR, run for about 7 to 12 cycles, used a sample-barcoded 5' primer plus a J-beta primer mix. MiXCR, applied by TCRdb to the 5' RACE reads, yields one record per CDR3 protein. Of about 780,000 distinct CDR3 sequences listed, more than 25% are singletons. Separately, the same data were catalogued under a study of T cells of mothers and their children.

Sequenced sample: blood. The receptor's source is a boy under 18 in good health. V gene TRBV6-6 combines with J gene TRBJ1-1, with D possibly matching TRBD1 (5 bases). The CDR3 DNA sequence: TGTGCCAGCAGTTCGGGGGGAATAGCAGGGAACGCTGAAGCTTTCTTT. It codes for CASSSGGIAGNAEAFF.